This T cell receptor (beta chain) was captured in a study of blood T cells in healthy people across ages. Study results and caveats: Age brought a roughly linear fall in TCR beta diversity measured per million T cells. Versus aged donors, long-lived donors had higher diversity and more naive CD4+ cells.

PCR was performed a second time for about 6 to 11 cycles using a sample-barcoded 5' primer and a J-beta primer mix. Every cDNA was tagged by a template-switch adaptor with 12 random nucleotides. MiXCR was run by TCRdb on the 5' RACE reads, yielding one entry per CDR3 protein. The sample lists some 1,000,000 distinct CDR3 sequences; 25% were seen once. The CDR3 extends over 12 amino acids. The germline V gene has CDR1 SGDLS and CDR2 YYNGEE. V shed 5 bases and J shed 11 bases, with 16 bases lying between them. This clonotype has more than one count but fewer than ten. Its matching antigen is unknown. These data also featured in a second study, about T cells of mothers and their children.

The sequencing input was blood. This TCR derives from a girl aged 2 to 9 in good health. V usage is TRBV9 and J usage is TRBJ2-5; D may be TRBD2 (5 bases). The chain's CDR3 is CASSSPAGEQYF. CDR3 in DNA: TGTGCCAGCAGTTCGCCCGCTGGGGAGCAGTACTTC.